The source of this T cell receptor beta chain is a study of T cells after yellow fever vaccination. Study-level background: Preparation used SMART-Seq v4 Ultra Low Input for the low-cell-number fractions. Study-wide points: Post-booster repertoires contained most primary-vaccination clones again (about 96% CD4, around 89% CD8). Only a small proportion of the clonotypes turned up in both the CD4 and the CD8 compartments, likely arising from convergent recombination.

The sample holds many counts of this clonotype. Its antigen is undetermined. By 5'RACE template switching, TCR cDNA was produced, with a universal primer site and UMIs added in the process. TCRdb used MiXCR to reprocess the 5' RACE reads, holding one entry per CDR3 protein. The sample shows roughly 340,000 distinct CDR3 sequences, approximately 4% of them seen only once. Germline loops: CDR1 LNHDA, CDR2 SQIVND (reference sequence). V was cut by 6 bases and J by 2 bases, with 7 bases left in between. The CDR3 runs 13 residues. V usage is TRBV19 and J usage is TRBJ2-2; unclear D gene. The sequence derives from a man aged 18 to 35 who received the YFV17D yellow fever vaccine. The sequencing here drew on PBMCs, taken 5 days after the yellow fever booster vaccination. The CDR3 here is CASSYRNTGELFF. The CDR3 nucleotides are TGTGCCAGTAGCTACAGAAACACCGGGGAGCTGTTTTTT.